The TCR beta chain under discussion was sequenced for a study of post-analysis software for immune sequencing data. Study in general: Disease courses included relapsing-remitting, secondary progressive and progressive-relapsing multiple sclerosis. Findings and limits, study-wide: Under the F measure, samples that were prepared in one batch clustered strongly together. Controls showed significantly higher normalized Chao1 diversity than did multiple sclerosis patients. Among 5 or 6 TRBV segments more frequent in patients than controls were TRBV5-6, TRBV5-1 and TRBV20-1.

In the case of this clonotype: Antigen: not known.

Germline CDR1 is LGHDT and CDR2 is YNNKEL (reference sequence). This CDR3 is built from 14 residues. The V gene end was trimmed by 5 bases and the J gene end by 8 bases; junction bases not matched to a gene: 6. Prepared TCR beta cDNA libraries contained unique molecular identifiers. T cells numbering about 0.85 to 11 million yielded cDNA molecules that totaled some 500,000. TCRdb re-derived calls from the PCR reads in MiXCR, one entry per CDR3 protein. The table records hundreds of thousands of distinct CDR3 sequences, 55% to 70% of them present only once. Material: blood. This clonotype was obtained from a girl aged 2-10 years with multiple sclerosis. V gene TRBV3-1 combines with J gene TRBJ2-1, with TRBD2 identical over 10 bases. CDR3 in amino acids: CASSFSGGSHEQFF. CDR3 bases: TGTGCCAGCAGCTTTAGCGGGGGGTCCCATGAGCAGTTCTTC.